One sample yielded the 19 T cell receptor beta chains listed below, sequenced in a study of T cells in Graves' hyperthyroidism and ophthalmopathy. The investigators amplified TCR beta CDR3 regions from RNA transcripts. TCR CDR3 underwent first-round RT-PCR with the HTBI primer set. TCRdb re-called the multiplex PCR reads with MiXCR, one entry per CDR3 protein. Among some 420,000 distinct CDR3 sequences listed, 12% to 15% were seen once. Sequenced input: blood. Receptor source: a woman aged 18-30 years with Graves' hyperthyroidism.

This clonotype was seen more than once but under ten times. V usage is TRBV4-2 and J usage is TRBJ2-2; 10 nucleotides agree with TRBD2. V lost 1 base to trimming and J lost 3 bases; unmatched junction nucleotides: 8. The CDR3 spans 18 residues. Germline CDR1 is LGHNA and CDR2 is YNFKEQ. The CDR3 region has the DNA TGTGCCAGCAGCCAAGTATCTAGCGGGAGCCCCCACACCGGGGAGCTGTTTTTT. Protein product: CASSQVSSGSPHTGELFF.

A note on this clonotype: Germline and junction disagree at one end, which may indicate a read error. This chain joins TRBV29-1 and TRBJ2-2; TRBD1 is a possible D gene (7 bases). Germline CDR1 reads SQVTM; CDR2 reads ANQGSEA. This CDR3 is built from 12 residues. The chain's CDR3 is CSTRQGGGELLF. CDR3 in DNA: TGCAGCACCCGACAGGGCGGCGGGGAGCTGCTTTTT.

This clonotype has ten or more counts. The chain carries TRBV2 and TRBJ2-2, with D perhaps matching TRBD1 (5 bases). The CDR3 covers 16 residues. CDR1 SNHLY and CDR2 FYNNEI come from the germline V gene. The V gene lost 7 bases and the J gene lost 4 bases, with 19 bases spanning the gap. CDR3 coding DNA: TGTGCCAGCACTCCGTTCCTAGGGGTGGGCACCGGGGAGCTGTTTTTT. It codes for CASTPFLGVGTGELFF.

This clonotype has only a few counts. This chain joins TRBV27 and TRBJ2-1, with D possibly matching TRBD2 (6 bases). Trimming took 7 bases from V and 6 from J, leaving 13 bases between them. CDR1 and CDR2 (germline): MNHEY, SMNVEV (reference sequence). This CDR3 spans 13 amino acids. The CDR3 DNA sequence: TGTGCCAGCACCCTAGGAGGGGCCAATGAGCAGTTCTTC. Translated: CASTLGGANEQFF.

On this clonotype itself: A much larger clone lies one base from this, so it may be a read error. The chain links TRBV27 to TRBJ2-5; the D gene is possibly TRBD2 (5 bases). This CDR3 contains 16 residues. The germline V gene has CDR1 MNHEY and CDR2 SMNVEV (reference sequence). CDR3 protein: CAGSLSSGALGETQYF. As DNA, the CDR3 is TGTGCCGGCAGTTTATCCAGCGGAGCCCTGGGGGAGACCCAGTACTTC.

There are many counts of this clonotype. This chain joins TRBV6-2 or TRBV6-3 and TRBJ2-7; D gene ambiguous. From germline, CDR1 is MNHEY and CDR2 SVGEGT. The CDR3 covers 14 residues. V lost 2 bases, J lost 0 bases, and 8 bases lay in between. CDR3: CASSYTRDSYEQYF. CDR3 coding DNA: TGTGCCAGCAGTTACACAAGGGACTCCTACGAGCAGTACTTC.

This clonotype appeared many times. V and J are TRBV12-5 and TRBJ2-1; 7 bases fit TRBD2. The length of the CDR3 is 13 residues. With 6 bases clipped from V and 7 bases from J, the junction kept 6 bases outside the gene matches. Germline V gene sequence: CDR1 LGHNT, CDR2 FRNRAP. The CDR3, as DNA: TGTGCTAGTGGGCCCTATAGCGGGAATGAGCAGTTCTTC. Encoded protein: CASGPYSGNEQFF.

This clonotype was recorded at least ten times. The chain employs TRBV28 and TRBJ2-7, with TRBD2 matching 7 bases. CDR1 MDHEN and CDR2 SYDVKM come from the germline V gene. J was trimmed by 3 bases and V by 5 bases; bases with no gene match: 7. The CDR3 sequence is 14 residues long. The CDR3 DNA is TGTGCCAGCAGTGTTAGCGGGCCAGACTACGAGCAGTACTTC. Encoded protein: CASSVSGPDYEQYF. Using reference TRBV28 and TRBJ2-7 for the parts outside the CDR3, the full variable domain is DVKVTQSSRYLVKRTGEKVFLECVQDMDHENMFWYRQDPGLGLRLIYFSYDVKMKEKGDIPEGYSVSREKKERFSLILESASTNQTSMYLCASSVSGPDYEQYFGPGTRLTVT.

At least ten counts were recorded for this clonotype. This sequence joins TRBV7-2 and TRBJ2-1; no clear D. Germline CDR1 is SGHTA and CDR2 is FQGNSA. The CDR3 spans 11 residues. The V end was cut by 5 bases, the J end by 8 bases, with 7 bases between. The CDR3 is CASSPGYEQFF. CDR3 coding DNA: TGTGCCAGCAGCCCCGGCTATGAGCAGTTCTTC.

This clonotype was picked up a small number of times. This sequence joins TRBV27 and TRBJ2-7; D is uncertain. The CDR3 consists of 14 residues. CDR1 and CDR2 from the germline V gene are MNHEY and SMNVEV (reference sequence). V lost 5 bases and J 3 bases, leaving 14 bases between the germline ends. The CDR3 DNA follows: TGTGCCAGCAGTCCTCAAACCCTCAACTACGAGCAGTACTTC. Protein: CASSPQTLNYEQYF.

Ten or more counts support this clonotype. The chain couples TRBV20-1 to TRBJ1-1; D unclear. V lost 3 bases and J lost 0, with 11 bases in between. CDR3 length: 14 residues. The V gene's germline CDR1 is DFQATT and CDR2 SNEGSKA (reference sequence). The CDR3 DNA reads as TGCAGTGCTAGGCGGTCTGGGGTGAACACTGAAGCTTTCTTT. Translating it yields CSARRSGVNTEAFF.

This clonotype was detected ten times or more. CDR3 sequence (DNA): TGTGCCAGCAGCCCCCACCAGGACAGGGTTTTAGGGGAGACCCAGTACTTC. Translation gives CASSPHQDRVLGETQYF. The chain joins TRBV9 to TRBJ2-5, with 8 bases fitting TRBD1. The CDR3 contains 17 residues. The trim removed 4 bases at V and 5 bases at J, leaving 16 bases unmatched. CDR1 and CDR2 (germline): SGDLS, YYNGEE.

Notes on this clonotype: This may come from a read error, since a much larger clone is one base off. The gene calls are TRBV20-1 and TRBJ2-5, with D uncertain. CDR1 and CDR2 from the germline V gene are DFQATT and SNEGSKA (reference sequence). The CDR3 runs 11 residues. V was shortened by 0 bases and J by 9 bases, with 8 bases between the two germline ends. The DNA of the CDR3 is TGCAGTGCTAGAGATTTCGAGGCCCAGTACTTC. The encoded protein is CSARDFEAQYF.

The chain uses TRBV12-3 or TRBV12-4 and TRBJ2-4, with D possibly matching TRBD1 (5 bases). This CDR3 region has 16 residues. V gave up 2 bases and J gave up 0 bases, with 11 bases separating them. In nucleotides, the CDR3 is TGTGCCAGCAGTTTATGGCAGGGTCGAGCCAAAAACATTCAGTACTTC. This translates into CASSLWQGRAKNIQYF.

This clonotype was seen at least ten times. This chain uses TRBV2 with TRBJ2-1, with 7 bases matching TRBD1. Trimming cost V 3 bases and J 6 bases; bases outside gene matches: 5. The germline V gene has CDR1 SNHLY and CDR2 FYNNEI. This CDR3 is built from 14 residues. This CDR3 is CASSEPSGGNEQFF. CDR3 in DNA: TGTGCCAGCAGTGAGCCGTCAGGGGGCAATGAGCAGTTCTTC.

Many counts were recorded for this clonotype. The chain combines TRBV5-6 with TRBJ2-7; no reliable D call. V dropped 0 bases and J dropped 4 bases, with 11 bases sitting between them. The CDR3 has 14 residues. Germline values: CDR1 SGHDT, CDR2 YYEEEE. This chain's CDR3 is CASSLAVIGYEQYF. In nucleotides, the CDR3 is TGTGCCAGCAGCTTGGCAGTAATAGGATACGAGCAGTACTTC.

This clonotype showed up many times. The genes are TRBV12-3 or TRBV12-4 and TRBJ1-5; D perhaps matches TRBD1 (6 bases). This CDR3 region has 14 residues. Between the trimmed V and J ends, which lost 6 bases and 6 bases, there was a span of 15 bases. The CDR3 nucleotides are TGTGCCAGCAGGGGTACAGGGTTGGGTCAGCCCCAGCATTTT. Translating it yields CASRGTGLGQPQHF.

This clonotype has only a few counts. The chain employs TRBV3-1 and TRBJ1-2, with a tentative D call TRBD1 (5 bases). V was pared by 4 bases and J by 7 bases, with 19 bases between. The germline V gene has CDR1 LGHDT and CDR2 YNNKEL (reference sequence). This CDR3 region has 15 residues. CDR3 DNA: TGTGCCAGCAGCCCGCGGGACGGGGGAGGCCCTGGCTACACCTTC. Protein sequence: CASSPRDGGGPGYTF.

In its sample, this clonotype was seen many times. The V gene is TRBV7-2, the J gene TRBJ2-3; D is unresolved. The CDR3 covers 13 residues. Germline V gene data show CDR1 as SGHTA and CDR2 as FQGNSA. Trimming removed 1 base at V and 4 bases at J, with 6 bases between. The CDR3 spells CASSLGPADTQYF. The CDR3 DNA sequence: TGTGCCAGCAGCTTAGGCCCAGCAGATACGCAGTATTTT.